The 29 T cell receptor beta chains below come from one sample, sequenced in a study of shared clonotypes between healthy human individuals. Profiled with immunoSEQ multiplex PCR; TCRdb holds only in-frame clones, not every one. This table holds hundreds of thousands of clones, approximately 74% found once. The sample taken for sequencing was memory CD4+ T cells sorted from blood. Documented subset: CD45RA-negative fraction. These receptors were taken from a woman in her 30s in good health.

The CDR3 loop reads CASSPGVAAVNEQYF. In nucleotides, the CDR3 is TGTGCCAGCAGTCCCGGGGTAGCGGCAGTCAACGAGCAGTACTTC. This rearrangement joins TRBV6-6 to TRBJ2-7, with D possibly TRBD2 on 6 matching bases. This CDR3 contains 15 residues. CDR1 MNHNY and CDR2 SVGAGI come from the germline V gene (reference sequence). Trimming removed 5 bases at V and 5 bases at J, with 19 bases between.

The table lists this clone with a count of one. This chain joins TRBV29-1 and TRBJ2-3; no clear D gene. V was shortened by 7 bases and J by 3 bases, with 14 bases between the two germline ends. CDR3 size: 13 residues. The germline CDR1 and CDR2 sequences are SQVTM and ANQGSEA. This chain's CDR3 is CSAWAPGTDTQYF. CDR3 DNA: TGCAGCGCCTGGGCACCCGGGACAGATACGCAGTATTTT.

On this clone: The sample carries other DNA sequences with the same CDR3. In DNA, the CDR3 is TGCAGCGTTGAGGAAGCGACCCATCTGGCTGGCTACACCTTC. Translated, it gives CSVEEATHLAGYTF. The chain is built from TRBV29-1 and TRBJ1-2; D ambiguous. The CDR3 consists of 14 residues. Germline CDR1 SQVTM, CDR2 ANQGSEA. Trimming removed 3 bases at V and 7 bases at J, with 18 bases between.

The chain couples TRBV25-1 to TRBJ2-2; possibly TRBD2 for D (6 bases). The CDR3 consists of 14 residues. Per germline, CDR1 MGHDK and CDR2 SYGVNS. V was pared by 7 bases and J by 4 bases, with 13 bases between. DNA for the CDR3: TGTGCCAGCACCGGGACTGGCGGCACCGGGGAGCTGTTTTTT. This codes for CASTGTGGTGELFF.

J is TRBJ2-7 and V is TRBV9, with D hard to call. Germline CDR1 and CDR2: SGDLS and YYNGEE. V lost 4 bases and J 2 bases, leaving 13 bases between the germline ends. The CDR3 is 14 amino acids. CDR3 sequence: CASSMGIPPYEQYF. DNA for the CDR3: TGTGCCAGCAGCATGGGGATACCACCCTACGAGCAGTACTTC.

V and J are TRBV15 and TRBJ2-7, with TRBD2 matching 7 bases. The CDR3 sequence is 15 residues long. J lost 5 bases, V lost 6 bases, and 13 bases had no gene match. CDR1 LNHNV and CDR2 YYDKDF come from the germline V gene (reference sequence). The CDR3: CATRAGLAIADEQYF. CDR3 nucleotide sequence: TGTGCCACCAGAGCGGGGCTTGCGATAGCGGACGAGCAGTACTTC.

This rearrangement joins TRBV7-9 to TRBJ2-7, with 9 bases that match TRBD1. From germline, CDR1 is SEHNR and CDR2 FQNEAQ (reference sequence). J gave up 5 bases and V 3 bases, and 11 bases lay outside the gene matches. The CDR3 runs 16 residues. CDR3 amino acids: CASSFNTGTGRNEQYF. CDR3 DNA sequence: TGTGCCAGCAGCTTTAATACCGGGACAGGGCGCAACGAGCAGTACTTC.

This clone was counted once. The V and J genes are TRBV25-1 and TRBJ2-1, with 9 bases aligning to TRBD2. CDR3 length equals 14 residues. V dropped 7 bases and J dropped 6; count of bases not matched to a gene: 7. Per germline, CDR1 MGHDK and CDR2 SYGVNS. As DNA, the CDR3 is TGTGCCAGCATTGGTCTAGCGGGGAGCAATGAGCAGTTCTTC. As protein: CASIGLAGSNEQFF.

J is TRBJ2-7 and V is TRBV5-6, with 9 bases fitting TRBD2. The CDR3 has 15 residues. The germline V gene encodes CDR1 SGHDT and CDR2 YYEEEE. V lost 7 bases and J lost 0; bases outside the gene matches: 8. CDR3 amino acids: CASQRLAGISYEQYF. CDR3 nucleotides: TGTGCCAGCCAGAGGCTAGCGGGAATCTCCTACGAGCAGTACTTC.

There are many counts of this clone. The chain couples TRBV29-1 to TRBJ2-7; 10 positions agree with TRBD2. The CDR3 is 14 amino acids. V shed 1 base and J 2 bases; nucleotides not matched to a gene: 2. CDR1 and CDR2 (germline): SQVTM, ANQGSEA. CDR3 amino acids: CSVEGTSGPYEQYF. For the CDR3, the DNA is TGCAGCGTTGAAGGGACTAGCGGACCCTACGAGCAGTACTTC.

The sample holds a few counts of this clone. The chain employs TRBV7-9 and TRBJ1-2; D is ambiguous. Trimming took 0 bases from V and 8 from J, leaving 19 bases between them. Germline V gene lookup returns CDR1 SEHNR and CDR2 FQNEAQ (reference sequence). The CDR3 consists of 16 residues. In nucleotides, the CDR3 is TGTGCCAGCAGCTTAGCCGGAGGGAGAGGTCGGGAAGGCTACACCTTC. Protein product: CASSLAGGRGREGYTF.

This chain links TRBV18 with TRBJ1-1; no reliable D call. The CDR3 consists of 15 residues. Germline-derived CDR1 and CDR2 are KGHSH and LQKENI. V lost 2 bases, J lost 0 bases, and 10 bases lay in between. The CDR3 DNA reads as TGTGCCAGCTCACCAGGGCTGGAGATGAACACTGAAGCTTTCTTT. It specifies CASSPGLEMNTEAFF.

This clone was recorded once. CDR3 amino acids: CASSLKQGTSRRANYGYTF. CDR3 bases: TGTGCCAGCAGCCTTAAACAGGGGACGAGTAGAAGAGCTAACTATGGCTACACCTTC. The chain couples TRBV27 to TRBJ1-2, with TRBD1 identical over 7 bases. The germline V gene encodes CDR1 MNHEY and CDR2 SMNVEV (reference sequence). The length of the CDR3 is 19 residues. The ends lost 6 bases at V and 0 bases at J; junction bases unmatched: 19.

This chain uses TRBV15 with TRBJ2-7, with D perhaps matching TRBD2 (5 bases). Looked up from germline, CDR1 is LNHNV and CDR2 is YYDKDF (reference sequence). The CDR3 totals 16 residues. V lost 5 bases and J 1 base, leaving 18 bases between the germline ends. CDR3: CATSGGRSSVSYEQYF. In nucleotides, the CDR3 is TGTGCCACCAGCGGCGGACGGAGTAGCGTATCCTACGAGCAGTACTTC.

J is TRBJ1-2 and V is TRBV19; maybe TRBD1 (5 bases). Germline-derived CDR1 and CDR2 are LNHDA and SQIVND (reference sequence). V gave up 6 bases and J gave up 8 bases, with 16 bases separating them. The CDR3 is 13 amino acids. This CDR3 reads CASSGNRLLGYTF. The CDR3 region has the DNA TGTGCCAGTAGCGGGAACAGGCTGCTAGGCTACACCTTC.

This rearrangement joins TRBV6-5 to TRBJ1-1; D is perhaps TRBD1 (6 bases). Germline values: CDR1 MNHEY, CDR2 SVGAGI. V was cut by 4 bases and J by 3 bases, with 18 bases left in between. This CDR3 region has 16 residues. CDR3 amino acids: CASSSRDTGRDTEAFF. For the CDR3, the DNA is TGTGCCAGCAGTTCAAGGGACACCGGGAGGGACACTGAAGCTTTCTTT.

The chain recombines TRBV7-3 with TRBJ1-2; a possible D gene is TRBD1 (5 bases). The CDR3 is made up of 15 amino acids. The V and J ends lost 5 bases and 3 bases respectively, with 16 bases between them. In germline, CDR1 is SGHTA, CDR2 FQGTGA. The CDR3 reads CASSPAGGTHYGYTF. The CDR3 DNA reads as TGTGCCAGCAGCCCCGCTGGGGGGACCCACTATGGCTACACCTTC.

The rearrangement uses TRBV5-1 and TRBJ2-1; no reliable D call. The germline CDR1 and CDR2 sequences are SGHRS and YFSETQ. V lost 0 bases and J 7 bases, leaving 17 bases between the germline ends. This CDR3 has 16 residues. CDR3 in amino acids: CASSLGPNGSGNEQFF. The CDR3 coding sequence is TGCGCCAGCAGCTTGGGCCCGAACGGCAGTGGGAATGAGCAGTTCTTC.

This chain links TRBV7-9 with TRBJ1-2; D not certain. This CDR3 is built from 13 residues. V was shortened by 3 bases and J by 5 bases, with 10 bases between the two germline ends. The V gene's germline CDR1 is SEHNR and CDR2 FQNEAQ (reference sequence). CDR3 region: CASSLSTSYGYTF. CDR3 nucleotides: TGTGCCAGCAGCTTGTCCACAAGTTATGGCTACACCTTC.

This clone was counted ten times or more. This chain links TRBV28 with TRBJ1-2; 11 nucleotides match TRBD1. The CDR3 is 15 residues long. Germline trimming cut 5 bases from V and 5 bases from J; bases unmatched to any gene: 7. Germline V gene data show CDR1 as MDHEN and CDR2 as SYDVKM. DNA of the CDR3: TGTGCCAGCAGTGACGGACAGGGGGCCATATATGGCTACACCTTC. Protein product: CASSDGQGAIYGYTF.

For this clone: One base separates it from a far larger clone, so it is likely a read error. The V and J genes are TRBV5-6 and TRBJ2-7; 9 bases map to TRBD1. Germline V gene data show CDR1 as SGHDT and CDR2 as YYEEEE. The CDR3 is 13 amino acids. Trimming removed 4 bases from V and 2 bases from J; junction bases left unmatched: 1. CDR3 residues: CASSGDRAYEQYF. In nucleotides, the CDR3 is TGTGCCAGCAGCGGGGACAGGGCCTACGAGCAGTACTTC.

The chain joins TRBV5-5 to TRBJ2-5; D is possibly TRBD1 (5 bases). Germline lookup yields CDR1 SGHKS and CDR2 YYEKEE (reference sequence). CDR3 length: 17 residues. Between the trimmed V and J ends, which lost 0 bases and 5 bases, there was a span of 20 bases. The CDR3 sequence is CASSLVPARVDSETQYF. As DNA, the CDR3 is TGTGCCAGCAGCTTGGTACCGGCCAGGGTTGATTCGGAGACCCAGTACTTC.

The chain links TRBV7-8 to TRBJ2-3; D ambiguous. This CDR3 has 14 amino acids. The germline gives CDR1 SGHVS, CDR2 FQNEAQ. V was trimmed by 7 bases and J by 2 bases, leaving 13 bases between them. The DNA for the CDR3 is TGTGCCAGCACGGACGCGCGCCCCACAGATACGCAGTATTTT. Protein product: CASTDARPTDTQYF. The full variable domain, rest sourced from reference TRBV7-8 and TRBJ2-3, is GAGVSQSPRYKVAKRGQDVALRCDPISGHVSLFWYQQALGQGPEFLTYFQNEAQLDKSGLPSDRFFAERPEGSVSTLKIQRTQQEDSAVYLCASTDARPTDTQYFGPGTRLTVL.

CDR3 amino acids: CASSHRDQPQHF. The CDR3 DNA sequence: TGTGCCAGCAGTCACAGGGACCAGCCCCAGCATTTT. This rearrangement joins TRBV6-6 to TRBJ1-5; weak D call: TRBD1 (6 bases). The CDR3 runs to 12 residues. V lost 5 bases and J lost 7, with 9 bases in between. Germline assignment: CDR1 MNHNY and CDR2 SVGAGI (reference sequence).

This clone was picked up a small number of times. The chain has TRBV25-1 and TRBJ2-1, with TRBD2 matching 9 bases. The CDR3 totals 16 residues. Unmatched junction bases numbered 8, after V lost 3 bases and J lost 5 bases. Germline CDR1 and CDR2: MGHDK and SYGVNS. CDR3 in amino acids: CASSDAAGGDDNEQFF. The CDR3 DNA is TGTGCCAGCAGTGATGCTGCGGGAGGGGATGACAATGAGCAGTTCTTC.

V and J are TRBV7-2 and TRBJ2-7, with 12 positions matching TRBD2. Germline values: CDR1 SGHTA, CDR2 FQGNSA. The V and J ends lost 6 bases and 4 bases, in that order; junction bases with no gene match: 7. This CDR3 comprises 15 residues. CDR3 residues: CASSTTSGRSYEQYF. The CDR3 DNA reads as TGTGCCAGCAGTACTACTAGCGGGAGGTCTTACGAGCAGTACTTC.

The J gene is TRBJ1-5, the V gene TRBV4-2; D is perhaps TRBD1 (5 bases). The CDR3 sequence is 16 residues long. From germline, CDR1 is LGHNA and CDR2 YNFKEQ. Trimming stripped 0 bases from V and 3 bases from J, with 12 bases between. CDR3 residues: CASSQDQIGANQPQHF. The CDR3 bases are TGTGCCAGCAGCCAAGATCAGATAGGGGCCAATCAGCCCCAGCATTTT.

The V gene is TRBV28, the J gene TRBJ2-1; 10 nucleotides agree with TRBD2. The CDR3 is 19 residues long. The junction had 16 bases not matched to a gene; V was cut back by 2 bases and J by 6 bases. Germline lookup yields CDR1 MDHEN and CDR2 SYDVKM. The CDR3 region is CASSLKGQREGRFSNEQFF. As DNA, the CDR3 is TGTGCCAGCAGTTTAAAGGGCCAGCGGGAGGGCCGGTTTTCCAATGAGCAGTTCTTC.

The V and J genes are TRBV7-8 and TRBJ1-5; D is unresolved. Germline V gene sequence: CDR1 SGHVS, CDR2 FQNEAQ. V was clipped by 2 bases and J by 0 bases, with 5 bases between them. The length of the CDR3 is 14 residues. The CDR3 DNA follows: TGTGCCAGCAGCTTATCGGATAGCAATCAGCCCCAGCATTTT. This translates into CASSLSDSNQPQHF.